This T cell receptor (beta chain) is from a study of T cell responses to AZD1222 COVID-19 vaccine. Trimming stripped 4 bases from V and 1 base from J, with 13 bases between. The CDR3 extends over 16 amino acids. From germline, CDR1 is MNHEY and CDR2 SVGAGI. The assay was immunoSEQ multiplex PCR, and TCRdb's table has in-frame clones only and misses some. The repertoire holds 45,000 to 55,000 clones, with about 86% as singletons. In the case of this clone: What it binds is unknown.

Study findings and constraints: Clonal diversity may have been underestimated in mostly white British donors. Recipients of AZD1222 seropositive at baseline numbered only 5 to 7. Spike was spanned by vaccine-associated CD4 TCRs, with dominance at 160-218 and 743-854. Sampled repertoires all dated from after the peak T cell response.

The specimen comprised peripheral blood, sampled on day 0 of AZD1222 vaccination. This TCR was sampled from an adult in good health. V and J are TRBV6-5 and TRBJ2-2, with D possibly TRBD1 on 6 matching bases. The CDR3 spells CASSSPGTKNTGELFF. The DNA of the CDR3 is TGTGCCAGCAGTTCTCCCGGGACAAAGAACACCGGGGAGCTGTTTTTT.